These 30 T cell receptor beta chains originate from one sample sequenced in a study of beta chain features in type 1 diabetes (dated by TCRdb to 2016 to 2019). General findings and caveats noted by the study authors: A moderate but significant shortening of TCRB CDR3 length was observed in type 1 diabetes patients in all four CD4+ subsets.

No antigens are known for them. Receptors were amplified or captured by the immunoSEQ multiplex PCR assay. The entire isolated RNA was reverse transcribed using the High Capacity cDNA Reverse Transcription Kit, and thus expressed TCRB transcripts were sequenced. The table comes from immuneACCESS by way of TCRdb, which keeps in-frame sequences with V and J called. Part of the clones is missing from these tables; in studies checked, under half for an unresolved V gene and the rest for unknown reasons. The sample table records hundreds of thousands of clones; over 12% of these occur just once. Clones ranked in the top ten supply 0.035% to 0.045% of the sample. Sequencing was done on a sample of naive CD4+ T cells from blood. In light of the paper, this sample's cell subset or site label describes: true naive CD4+ T cells. The receptors derive from a man aged 18-30 years with type 1 diabetes.

The genes are TRBV30 and TRBJ2-5; no reliable D call. The CDR3 totals 12 residues. V was pared by 4 bases and J by 2 bases, with 8 bases between. Germline V gene lookup returns CDR1 GTSNPN and CDR2 SVGIG (reference sequence). CDR3 DNA: TGTGCCTGGAAAGGCGGTCAAGAGACCCAGTACTTC. Protein product: CAWKGGQETQYF. Filled out from reference TRBV30 and TRBJ2-5, the complete variable domain reads SQTIHQWPATLVQPVGSPLSLECTVEGTSNPNLYWYRQAAGRGLQLLFYSVGIGQISSEVPQNLSASRPQDRQFILSSKKLLLSDSGFYLCAWKGGQETQYFGPGTRLLVL.

In this sample, this clone turned up a few times. The chain joins TRBV5-1 to TRBJ2-1; 7 bases match TRBD2. Germline V gives CDR1 SGHRS, CDR2 YFSETQ. Trimming took 0 bases from V and 4 from J; bases not matched to a gene: 4. This CDR3 comprises 15 residues. The CDR3 loop reads CASSLGLANYNEQFF. The CDR3 nucleotides read TGCGCCAGCAGCTTGGGACTAGCTAATTACAATGAGCAGTTCTTC.

This clone showed up just a few times. The CDR3 region is CSVEEENSYEQYF. CDR3 bases: TGCAGCGTTGAAGAGGAAAACTCCTACGAGCAGTACTTC. This sequence joins TRBV29-1 and TRBJ2-7; D not resolved. Germline values: CDR1 SQVTM, CDR2 ANQGSEA. Trimming cost V 0 bases and J 0 bases, with 6 bases left between them. There are 13 residues in the CDR3.

This sequence joins TRBV27 and TRBJ2-7, with D perhaps TRBD2 (6 bases). Germline lookup yields CDR1 MNHEY and CDR2 SMNVEV (reference sequence). Trimming cost V 4 bases and J 6 bases, with 13 bases left between them. The CDR3 has 13 residues. The CDR3 reads CASSWGQGGEQYF. The CDR3 nucleotides are TGTGCCAGCAGTTGGGGCCAGGGAGGCGAGCAGTACTTC.

This clone has a handful of counts. The rearrangement links TRBV9 to TRBJ2-1, with 11 bases matching TRBD2. Unmatched junction bases numbered 9, after V lost 7 bases and J lost 6 bases. The CDR3 consists of 15 residues. The germline V gene encodes CDR1 SGDLS and CDR2 YYNGEE. CDR3: CASADSGRASNEQFF. DNA for the CDR3: TGTGCCAGCGCCGATAGCGGGAGGGCATCCAATGAGCAGTTCTTC.

The chain is built from TRBV5-1 and TRBJ1-1; the match to TRBD1 covers 7 bases. Germline CDR1 is SGHRS and CDR2 is YFSETQ. The V and J ends lost 2 bases and 3 bases, in that order; junction bases with no gene match: 7. The CDR3 is 15 residues long. The CDR3 nucleotides read TGCGCCAGCAGCTTACAGGGGACGTATGACACTGAAGCTTTCTTT. It encodes CASSLQGTYDTEAFF.

This chain links TRBV13 with TRBJ2-5; TRBD2 matches at 9 bases. Germline V gene sequence: CDR1 PRHDT, CDR2 FYEKMQ (reference sequence). This CDR3 has 13 residues. Losses at the gene ends were 7 bases for V and 5 bases for J; bases not matched to a gene: 5. CDR3 sequence: CASTPRGGETQYF. CDR3 in DNA: TGTGCCAGCACCCCGCGGGGGGGCGAGACCCAGTACTTC.

The rearrangement links TRBV2 to TRBJ2-7; no reliable D call. Trimming stripped 5 bases from V and 4 bases from J, with 12 bases between. CDR1 and CDR2 from the germline V gene are SNHLY and FYNNEI. This CDR3 comprises 13 residues. The CDR3 spells CASSSGAEYEQYF. The CDR3 nucleotides are TGTGCCAGCAGTTCGGGCGCCGAATACGAGCAGTACTTC.

This clone appeared a few times. The chain carries TRBV7-9 and TRBJ1-4, with D possibly TRBD1 on 5 matching bases. CDR3 length: 14 amino acids. CDR1 and CDR2 (germline): SEHNR, FQNEAQ (reference sequence). The V end lost 2 bases, the J end lost 8 bases, and 12 bases lay between the germline ends. DNA for the CDR3: TGTGCCAGCAGCTTACGGGGGGAAGAGGAAAAACTGTTTTTT. Translating gives CASSLRGEEEKLFF.

In this sample, this clone turned up a few times. V gene TRBV7-9 combines with J gene TRBJ2-7; 8 positions match TRBD1. The V segment lost 1 base and the J segment 2 bases; nucleotides outside the gene matches: 4. The CDR3 loop spans 15 amino acids. Germline V gives CDR1 SEHNR, CDR2 FQNEAQ (reference sequence). CDR3 amino acids: CASSLDRGWTYEQYF. The DNA of the CDR3 is TGTGCCAGCAGCTTAGACAGGGGGTGGACCTACGAGCAGTACTTC.

This clone has only a few counts. The rearrangement joins TRBV30 to TRBJ1-2, with D unclear. The CDR3 is made up of 14 amino acids. CDR1 and CDR2 (germline): GTSNPN, SVGIG (reference sequence). V lost 1 base, J lost 1 base, and 10 bases lay in between. Here the CDR3 DNA reads TGTGCCTGGAGTGATGTAGGGATTAACTATGGCTACACCTTC. This codes for CAWSDVGINYGYTF.

A few counts support this clone. The chain couples TRBV2 to TRBJ1-1, with 9 nucleotides matching TRBD1. V dropped 7 bases and J dropped 2; count of bases not matched to a gene: 5. CDR1 SNHLY and CDR2 FYNNEI come from the germline V gene. The CDR3 contains 14 residues. The CDR3 spells CASKVQGANTEAFF. The CDR3 region has the DNA TGTGCCAGCAAGGTACAGGGGGCTAACACTGAAGCTTTCTTT.

This clone was counted between two and nine times. V and J are TRBV29-1 and TRBJ1-5; D is ambiguous. Between the trimmed V and J ends, which lost 4 bases and 2 bases, there was a span of 12 bases. Looked up from germline, CDR1 is SQVTM and CDR2 is ANQGSEA. The CDR3 spans 14 residues. CDR3 nucleotides: TGCAGCGTTGTGTCTCAGGAGGGCAATCAGCCCCAGCATTTT. This gives the protein CSVVSQEGNQPQHF.

The chain has TRBV30 and TRBJ2-3, with 7 nucleotides matching TRBD2. This CDR3 spans 14 amino acids. Germline V gene lookup returns CDR1 GTSNPN and CDR2 SVGIG (reference sequence). After removal of 1 base from V and 2 bases from J, the junction contained 3 bases not matched to a gene. The CDR3 DNA reads as TGTGCCTGGAGTGCTAGCGGTTACACAGATACGCAGTATTTT. This sequence encodes CAWSASGYTDTQYF.

J is TRBJ1-2 and V is TRBV29-1, with D maybe TRBD1 (5 bases). The V end lost 7 bases, the J end lost 3 bases, and 9 bases lay between the germline ends. CDR3 size: 11 residues. CDR1 is SQVTM and CDR2 is ANQGSEA in the germline V gene. For the CDR3, the DNA is TGCAGCGCCGGGGCGGACTATGGCTACACCTTC. As protein: CSAGADYGYTF.

The chain has TRBV7-3 and TRBJ2-6; 8 nucleotides agree with TRBD1. Germline V lookup: CDR1 SGHTA, CDR2 FQGTGA. The CDR3 sequence is 17 residues long. J was trimmed by 0 bases and V by 5 bases; bases with no gene match: 6. CDR3 in DNA: TGTGCCAGCAGCCTGACAGGGGCCAACTCTGGGGCCAACGTCCTGACTTTC. Amino acids: CASSLTGANSGANVLTF.

To note about this clone: The sample carries other DNA sequences with the same CDR3. The chain combines TRBV2 with TRBJ1-2; D unresolved. CDR1 and CDR2 from the germline V gene are SNHLY and FYNNEI. Trimming removed 3 bases at V and 6 bases at J, with 5 bases between. The CDR3 is made up of 11 amino acids. This CDR3 reads CASSEVDGYTF. In DNA, the CDR3 is TGTGCCAGCAGTGAGGTGGATGGCTACACCTTC.

On this clone: At one end, the junction sequence differs from germline, possibly due to a read error. V and J are TRBV6-1 and TRBJ2-1, with D tentatively TRBD1 (6 bases). The germline V gene has CDR1 MNHNS and CDR2 SASEGT. This CDR3 spans 13 amino acids. CDR3 sequence (DNA): TGTGCCAGCAGAACTACAGGGTACAATGAGCAGCTCTTC. Translation gives CASRTTGYNEQLF.

This clone appeared a few times. The chain couples TRBV6-5 to TRBJ1-5; tentatively, D is TRBD1 (6 bases). V shed 6 bases and J shed 4 bases, with 10 bases lying between them. The CDR3 totals 13 residues. CDR1 and CDR2 (germline): MNHEY, SVGAGI. The CDR3 reads CASRRGGNQPQHF. For the CDR3, the DNA is TGTGCCAGCAGAAGGGGGGGGAATCAGCCCCAGCATTTT.

In this sample, this clone turned up a few times. The V call is TRBV27, the J call TRBJ2-5; D is unresolved. V lost 8 bases to trimming and J lost 7 bases, with 8 bases between them. Germline assignment: CDR1 MNHEY and CDR2 SMNVEV (reference sequence). The CDR3 covers 10 residues. As DNA, the CDR3 is TGTGCCAGCTGGGTTGGGACCCAGTACTTC. It translates to CASWVGTQYF.

This clone was observed a few times. The chain is built from TRBV28 and TRBJ2-3; TRBD1 matches 8 bases. J lost 9 bases, V lost 9 bases, and 17 bases had no gene match. The CDR3 has 15 residues. Per germline, CDR1 MDHEN and CDR2 SYDVKM. The CDR3 loop is CASLWGTGLRRTQYF. The CDR3 coding sequence is TGTGCCAGTTTGTGGGGGACAGGACTCCGCCGAACGCAGTATTTT.

This rearrangement joins TRBV25-1 to TRBJ2-2; 7 bases fit TRBD1. CDR3 length: 15 amino acids. With V trimmed by 7 bases and J by 0 bases, 5 bases remained unmatched. Germline lookup yields CDR1 MGHDK and CDR2 SYGVNS. CDR3 protein: CASTIGTANTGELFF. DNA for the CDR3: TGTGCCAGCACTATAGGGACAGCGAACACCGGGGAGCTGTTTTTT.

This clone came up a few times. This chain connects TRBV30 to TRBJ1-6; tentative D call: TRBD1 (6 bases). V was pared by 1 base and J by 7 bases, with 17 bases between. This CDR3 has 16 residues. Germline V gene sequence: CDR1 GTSNPN, CDR2 SVGIG (reference sequence). Here the CDR3 reads CAWSDGGYPPNSPLHF. The CDR3 region has the DNA TGTGCCTGGAGTGATGGGGGCTATCCGCCCAATTCACCCCTCCACTTT.

This clone has only a few counts. The chain has TRBV7-9 and TRBJ1-5; the D is unclear. Trimming removed 5 bases from V and 0 bases from J, with 5 bases in between. From germline, CDR1 is SEHNR and CDR2 FQNEAQ (reference sequence). There are 13 residues in the CDR3. The CDR3 coding sequence is TGTGCCAGCAGCCAAAATAGCAATCAGCCCCAGCATTTT. Encoded protein: CASSQNSNQPQHF.

The V gene is TRBV6-5, the J gene TRBJ1-2; TRBD1 matches 8 bases. The CDR3 extends over 14 amino acids. Germline-derived CDR1 and CDR2 are MNHEY and SVGAGI. V trimming: 5 bases; J trimming: 8 bases; junction bases outside the gene matches: 10. This CDR3 is CASSRDRGGSGYTF. The CDR3 DNA reads as TGTGCCAGCAGTCGAGACAGGGGAGGAAGCGGCTACACCTTC.

V and J are TRBV2 and TRBJ1-5; 9 nucleotides align to TRBD1. CDR1 is SNHLY, CDR2 FYNNEI, per germline. The V gene end was trimmed by 4 bases and the J gene end by 7 bases; junction bases not matched to a gene: 5. The CDR3 length is 14 residues. The CDR3 sequence: CASSVGTGRQPQHF. The CDR3 DNA sequence: TGTGCCAGCAGTGTCGGGACAGGGAGGCAGCCCCAGCATTTT.

This clone was seen only a few times. V gene TRBV6-5 combines with J gene TRBJ2-7; possibly TRBD1 for D (6 bases). CDR1 and CDR2 (germline): MNHEY, SVGAGI. The V end lost 5 bases, the J end lost 5 bases, and 16 bases lay between the germline ends. This CDR3 has 14 residues. This CDR3 reads CASSKTGRGDEQYF. The CDR3 region has the DNA TGTGCCAGCAGTAAAACAGGGAGAGGAGACGAGCAGTACTTC.

This clone has more than one count but fewer than ten. The chain carries TRBV2 and TRBJ2-1; D gene unclear. The germline V gene has CDR1 SNHLY and CDR2 FYNNEI. This CDR3 spans 14 amino acids. The V gene lost 6 bases and the J gene lost 3 bases, with 12 bases spanning the gap. As DNA, the CDR3 is TGTGCCAGCAGCGAACGGACCCTCTACAATGAGCAGTTCTTC. It codes for CASSERTLYNEQFF.

This clone has just a few counts. V and J are TRBV20-1 and TRBJ2-2; D is unclear. The CDR3 has 11 residues. CDR1 and CDR2 (germline): DFQATT, SNEGSKA (reference sequence). V dropped 3 bases and J dropped 7 bases, with 6 bases sitting between them. DNA of the CDR3: TGCAGTGCTAGCTTCGGCGGGGAGCTGTTTTTT. It encodes CSASFGGELFF.

Only a few counts were recorded for this clone. The chain has TRBV7-2 and TRBJ2-5; D call uncertain. V dropped 2 bases and J dropped 5 bases, with 15 bases sitting between them. This CDR3 spans 15 amino acids. Germline CDR1 SGHTA, CDR2 FQGNSA. The CDR3 nucleotides read TGTGCCAGCAGCTTACAAGACCCCATCGGGGAGACCCAGTACTTC. Its translation: CASSLQDPIGETQYF.